This T cell receptor (beta chain) was obtained from a study of blood T cell repertoires in COVID-19 (TCRdb year 2020). About the investigation overall: Collaborator samples came from the United States, Italy and Spain and covered acute and convalescent phases of COVID-19. The prospective study material was composed of cDNA or gDNA derived from T cells, B-cell-depleted T cells, or PBMCs. The dataset comprised deeply sampled blood TCRbeta repertoires from subjects exposed to, actively infected with, or recovered from COVID-19. The repertoires were released in a freely available public database meant as a resource for research on the immune response to SARS-CoV-2. The samples were drawn from the first 160 participants of the ongoing ImmuneRACE study and from some 1,300 subjects provided by 6 global collaborators. The sample metadata nearly always contained a de-identified subject ID, COVID-19 status, age in years and sex. Where HLA class I and class II types were available, the types were taken from metadata supplied by the sample provider, not from assay-based typing. Beyond this particular receptor, the publication reports: Clinical and demographic metadata were provided uncurated, with the amount varying by source and participant.

CDR1 and CDR2 (MNHEY, SVGEGT) derive from the germline V gene. Compared with germline, V lacks 4 bases and J lacks 8 bases; bases without a gene match: 1. From its cysteine to its phenylalanine, the CDR3 spans 12 amino acids. The sequence is cut down to CDR3 DNA, 36 bases in frame from base 1. Collaborating institutions collected whole blood in K2EDTA tubes following their own protocols. For TCRbeta analysis, collaborators shipped samples in one of three forms: frozen whole blood, isolated PBMCs, or DNA extracted from either of those sample types. TCRbeta CDR3 regions were amplified from genomic DNA using the immunoSEQ Assay, a bias-controlled multiplex PCR. Under the source paper's analysis protocol: Nucleated cell counts per sample were estimated from amplification of reference gene primers within the assay. Sequence reads were collapsed and filtered to measure the absolute abundance of every unique TCRbeta CDR3 rearrangement. Productive Simpson clonality was computed per sample as the square root of Simpson's diversity index over productive rearrangements. TCRdb carries this immuneACCESS record with in-frame sequences only. Its versions omit some clonotypes, under half of them owing to an unresolved V gene in the studies checked, with the rest unexplained. The DNA gave D and trimming, while V, J and clone size come from that table. Within this sample are fewer than 400,000 clones, with more than 75% of them counted one time only. 3% of the sample is in the top ten clones.

Comment on this clone: Its antigen specificity is not known. No base quality information exists; no much larger clone differs at one position.

Sequenced material: peripheral blood. This TCR came from a human donor in a cohort sampled during active COVID-19. The chain employs TRBV6-2 or TRBV6-3 and TRBJ2-1; 8 junctional bases match TRBD2. The CDR3 here reads CASSWTSHEQFF. The DNA sequence is given as TGTGCCAGCAGTTGGACTAGCCATGAGCAGTTCTTC.